This T cell receptor (beta chain) derives from a study of T cell responses to AZD1222 COVID-19 vaccine. The study, taken as a whole, reports: Sampled repertoires all dated from after the peak T cell response.

The protocol was immunoSEQ multiplex PCR, while the TCRdb copy is restricted to in-frame clones and leaves out a portion. The sample includes roughly 200,000 clones, 91% seen only once; the top ten take under 4%. The germline V gene encodes CDR1 SGHTS and CDR2 YDEGEE. J was trimmed by 4 bases and V by 1 base; bases with no gene match: 6. The CDR3 covers 15 residues. With respect to this clone: The antigen remains unidentified.

Analyses pooled second doses at about 4 or about 12 weeks. The chain carries TRBV5-8 and TRBJ1-2; 8 nucleotides align to TRBD1. The clonotype comes from an adult who received the AZD1222 COVID-19 vaccine. The sequenced sample was peripheral blood, obtained 28 days after the second AZD1222 dose. The chain's CDR3 is CASSLTTGGFYGYTF. In DNA, the CDR3 is TGTGCCAGCAGCTTGACAACAGGGGGGTTCTATGGCTACACCTTC.